The 8 T cell receptor beta chains below were found in one sample sequenced in a study of shared clonotypes between healthy human individuals. Data came from immunoSEQ multiplex PCR; TCRdb stores just in-frame clones and leaves some out. The table records roughly 2,300,000 clones, around 93% of them present only once. The sample taken for sequencing was naive CD4+ T cells from PBMCs. As for subset: CD45RA+ positively selected. These receptors came from a man aged 18 to 30 in good health. Some clones in this sample may be carry-over from other donors' samples.

The rearrangement joins TRBV5-1 to TRBJ2-6, with a tentative D call TRBD2 (6 bases). Germline CDR1 and CDR2: SGHRS and YFSETQ. V lost 0 bases and J lost 5, with 9 bases in between. This CDR3 has 15 residues. CDR3 region: CASSLARGRANVLTF. The CDR3, as DNA: TGCGCCAGCAGCTTGGCCCGGGGGAGGGCCAACGTCCTGACTTTC.

V is TRBV5-8 and J is TRBJ2-2; 13 bases fit TRBD2. The germline V gene encodes CDR1 SGHTS and CDR2 YDEGEE. The J segment lost 1 base and the V segment lost 2 bases, leaving 2 bases of the junction unmatched. This CDR3 spans 17 amino acids. The DNA for the CDR3 is TGTGCCAGCAGCTTCGGACTAGCGGGAGAGAACACCGGGGAGCTGTTTTTT. Protein: CASSFGLAGENTGELFF. Full variable domain (outside the CDR3, taken from reference TRBV5-8 and TRBJ2-2): EAGVTQSPTHLIKTRGQQATLRCSPISGHTSVYWYQQALGLGLQFLLWYDEGEERNRGNFPPRFSGRQFPNYSSELNVNALELEDSALYLCASSFGLAGENTGELFFGEGSRLTVL.

The chain links TRBV19 to TRBJ1-2; D is possibly TRBD1 (5 bases). The ends were cut back, 3 bases at V and 1 base at J, with 12 bases in the middle. This CDR3 has 15 amino acids. Germline CDR1 reads LNHDA; CDR2 reads SQIVND (reference sequence). The DNA for the CDR3 is TGTGCCAGTAGTATGTACCGGGACGTTAACTATGGCTACACCTTC. Its protein product is CASSMYRDVNYGYTF.

The V call is TRBV6-5, the J call TRBJ2-7; 7 bases align to TRBD1. Trimming cost V 7 bases and J 2 bases; bases outside gene matches: 8. Germline values: CDR1 MNHEY, CDR2 SVGAGI. CDR3 length: 14 amino acids. The CDR3 spells CASTGTAKPYEQYF. The CDR3 bases are TGTGCCAGCACCGGGACAGCCAAACCCTACGAGCAGTACTTC.

The J gene is TRBJ2-7, the V gene TRBV5-5, with 10 bases aligning to TRBD1. Looked up from germline, CDR1 is SGHKS and CDR2 is YYEKEE (reference sequence). V shed 4 bases and J 6 bases; nucleotides not matched to a gene: 10. There are 15 residues in the CDR3. Here the CDR3 DNA reads TGTGCCAGCAGCCCGGGACAGGGGTTTACGGCCGAGCAGTACTTC. Translation: CASSPGQGFTAEQYF.

The V gene is TRBV6-6, the J gene TRBJ2-5; the match to TRBD2 covers 11 bases. The last part of the DNA fits TRBJ2-7 better; the J call may be wrong. The CDR3 has 13 amino acids. The germline gives CDR1 MNHNY, CDR2 SVGAGI (reference sequence). CDR3 DNA sequence: TGTGCCAGCTCTAGCGGGGGGAGGTACGAGCAGTACTTC. Translation: CASSSGGRYEQYF.

The CDR3: CASSDPGTSSYEQYF. The CDR3 region has the DNA TGCGCCAGCAGTGACCCCGGGACTAGCTCCTACGAGCAGTACTTC. V is TRBV10-1 and J is TRBJ2-7; 8 bases match TRBD2. The CDR3 loop spans 15 amino acids. J gave up 0 bases and V 3 bases, and 4 bases lay outside the gene matches. Germline values: CDR1 WNHNN, CDR2 SYGVQD (reference sequence).

The genes are TRBV28 and TRBJ1-4, with TRBD1 matching 9 bases. Germline lookup yields CDR1 MDHEN and CDR2 SYDVKM. The length of the CDR3 is 16 residues. With V trimmed by 1 base and J by 13 bases, 13 bases remained unmatched. As DNA, the CDR3 is TGTGCCAGCAGTTTATTACCGGGACAGGGAGATGGGAGACTGTTTTTT. Translated, it gives CASSLLPGQGDGRLFF.